This T cell receptor (beta chain) was observed in a study of blood T cells in healthy people across ages. Study background: With template switching, about one barcoded beta molecule was captured per two T cells.

A sample-barcoded 5' primer and a J-beta primer mix were used in a second PCR of roughly 7 to 12 cycles. TCRdb used MiXCR to reprocess the 5' RACE reads, holding one entry per CDR3 protein. The sample has hundreds of thousands of distinct CDR3 sequences, more than 55% seen once. This CDR3 has 17 residues. Germline V CDR1 and CDR2: LGHDT, YNNKEL (reference sequence). V trimming: 1 base; J trimming: 7 bases; junction bases outside the gene matches: 14. This clonotype has only a few counts. Antigen unknown. Study results and caveats: In these data, TCR beta diversity tracked strongly with naive T cell percentage. Because donor CMV status was unknown, expanded clonotype changes were possibly confounded.

The TCR originated in a man aged 40-50 years in good health. Sequencing was performed on blood. The chain carries TRBV3-1 and TRBJ2-7; TRBD1 aligns across 9 bases. The DNA of the CDR3 is TGTGCCAGCAGCCAAGCCCGGGGACAGGGAAGCTACAATGAGCAGTACTTC. Protein sequence: CASSQARGQGSYNEQYF.